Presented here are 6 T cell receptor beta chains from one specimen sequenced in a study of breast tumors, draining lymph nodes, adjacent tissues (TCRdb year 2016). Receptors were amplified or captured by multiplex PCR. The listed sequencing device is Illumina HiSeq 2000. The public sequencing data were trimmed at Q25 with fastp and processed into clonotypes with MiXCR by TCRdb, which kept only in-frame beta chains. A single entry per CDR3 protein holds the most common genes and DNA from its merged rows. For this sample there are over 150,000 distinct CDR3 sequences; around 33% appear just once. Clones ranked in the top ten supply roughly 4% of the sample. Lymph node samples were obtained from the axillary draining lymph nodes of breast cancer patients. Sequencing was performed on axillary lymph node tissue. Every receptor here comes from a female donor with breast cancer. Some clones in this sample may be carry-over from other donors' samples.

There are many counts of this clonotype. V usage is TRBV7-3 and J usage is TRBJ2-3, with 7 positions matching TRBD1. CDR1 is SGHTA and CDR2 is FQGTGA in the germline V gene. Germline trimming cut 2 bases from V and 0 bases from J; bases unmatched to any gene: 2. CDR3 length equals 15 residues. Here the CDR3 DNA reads TGTGCCAGCAGCTTAGAGGGACAGAGCACAGATACGCAGTATTTT. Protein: CASSLEGQSTDTQYF.

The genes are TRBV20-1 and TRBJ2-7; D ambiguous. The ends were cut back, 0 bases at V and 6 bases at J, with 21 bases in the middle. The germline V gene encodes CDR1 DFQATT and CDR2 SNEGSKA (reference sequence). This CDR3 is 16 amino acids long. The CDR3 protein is CSARDLKVRPTCEQYF. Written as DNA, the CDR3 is TGCAGTGCTAGAGATCTCAAGGTCAGGCCAACCTGCGAGCAGTACTTC.

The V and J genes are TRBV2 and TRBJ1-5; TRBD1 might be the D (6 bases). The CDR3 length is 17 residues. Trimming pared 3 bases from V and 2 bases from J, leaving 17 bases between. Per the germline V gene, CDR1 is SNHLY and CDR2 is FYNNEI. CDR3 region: CASSDSGRGDGNQPQHF. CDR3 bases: TGTGCCAGCAGTGACTCCGGCAGGGGAGATGGCAATCAGCCCCAGCATTTT.

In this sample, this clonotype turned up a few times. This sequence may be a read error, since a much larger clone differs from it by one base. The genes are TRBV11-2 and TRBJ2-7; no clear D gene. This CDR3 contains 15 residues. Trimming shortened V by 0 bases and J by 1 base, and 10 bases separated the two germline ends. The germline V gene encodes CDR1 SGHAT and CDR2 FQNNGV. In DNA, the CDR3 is TGTGCCAGCAGCTTAGAAGACCGACCATCCTACGAGCAGTACTTC. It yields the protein CASSLEDRPSYEQYF.

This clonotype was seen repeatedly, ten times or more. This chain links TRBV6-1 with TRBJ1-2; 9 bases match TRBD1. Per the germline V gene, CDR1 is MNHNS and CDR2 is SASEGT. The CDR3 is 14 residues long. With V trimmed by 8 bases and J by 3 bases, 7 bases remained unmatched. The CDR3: CASGLTGGDYGYTF. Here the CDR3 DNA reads TGTGCCAGCGGTCTAACAGGGGGCGACTATGGCTACACCTTC.

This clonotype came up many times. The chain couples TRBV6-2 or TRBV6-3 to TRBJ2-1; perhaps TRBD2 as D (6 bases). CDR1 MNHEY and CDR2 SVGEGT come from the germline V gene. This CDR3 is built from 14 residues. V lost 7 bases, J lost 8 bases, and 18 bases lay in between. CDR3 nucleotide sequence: TGTGCCAGCATTAAACTATACGGGGGAGATGAGCAGTTCTTC. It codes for CASIKLYGGDEQFF.